The 26 T cell receptor beta chains below were found in one sample sequenced in a study of cytomegalovirus exposure and HLA in healthy donors. Profiling relied on immunoSEQ multiplex PCR, and the TCRdb table lists in-frame clones only, not all of them. The repertoire holds 150,000 to 250,000 clones, with 70% to 85% as singletons. Sequences were obtained from PBMCs. Every receptor here comes from a woman in her 30s in good health and CMV-seropositive.

The chain is built from TRBV5-4 and TRBJ2-5; 12 nucleotides line up with TRBD1. The CDR3 spans 15 residues. The V and J ends lost 4 bases and 4 bases, in that order; junction bases with no gene match: 5. Germline CDR1 and CDR2: SGHNT and YYREEE (reference sequence). CDR3 loop: CASSPGQGALETQYF. The CDR3 bases are TGTGCCAGCAGCCCGGGACAGGGGGCGTTAGAGACCCAGTACTTC. Variable domain in full (rest from reference TRBV5-4 and TRBJ2-5): ETGVTQSPTHLIKTRGQQVTLRCSSQSGHNTVSWYQQALGQGPQFIFQYYREEENGRGNFPPRFSGLQFPNYSSELNVNALELDDSALYLCASSPGQGALETQYFGPGTRLLVL.

V usage is TRBV5-4 and J usage is TRBJ2-5; TRBD2 might be the D (5 bases). The CDR3 is 14 residues long. The V end was cut by 1 base, the J end by 5 bases, with 12 bases between. CDR1 is SGHNT, CDR2 YYREEE, per germline (reference sequence). The CDR3 DNA reads as TGTGCCAGCAGCTTGCGGGGTCCGGTGGAGACCCAGTACTTC. This codes for CASSLRGPVETQYF.

This clone is a singleton in its sample. The rearrangement joins TRBV19 to TRBJ2-7, with 7 positions matching TRBD2. Germline CDR1 is LNHDA and CDR2 is SQIVND (reference sequence). The V and J ends lost 3 bases and 6 bases, in that order; junction bases with no gene match: 5. The CDR3 length is 13 residues. The CDR3 region has the DNA TGTGCCAGTAGTATGGGAGGGCTCGGCGAGCAGTACTTC. Translated: CASSMGGLGEQYF.

This rearrangement joins TRBV27 to TRBJ1-1; D is unclear. Germline loops: CDR1 MNHEY, CDR2 SMNVEV (reference sequence). The CDR3 covers 15 residues. The V gene lost 4 bases and the J gene lost 0 bases, with 12 bases spanning the gap. CDR3 amino acids: CASSSELKMNTEAFF. Written as DNA, the CDR3 is TGTGCCAGCAGTTCCGAACTGAAGATGAACACTGAAGCTTTCTTT.

The gene calls are TRBV6-5 and TRBJ1-4; 9 bases are a match to TRBD1. The CDR3 is 16 amino acids. The V segment lost 4 bases and the J segment 4 bases; nucleotides outside the gene matches: 7. Germline lookup yields CDR1 MNHEY and CDR2 SVGAGI. The DNA of the CDR3 is TGTGCCAGCAGTTCCTCTTCGACAGGGGGTAATGAAAAACTGTTTTTT. Translating it yields CASSSSSTGGNEKLFF.

In its sample, this clone was seen once. The chain has TRBV29-1 and TRBJ1-4; D remains ambiguous. Germline V gives CDR1 SQVTM, CDR2 ANQGSEA. Trimming took 3 bases from V and 6 from J, leaving 5 bases between them. The CDR3 extends over 11 amino acids. This CDR3 reads CSVERDEKLFF. CDR3 nucleotides: TGCAGCGTTGAGAGGGATGAAAAACTGTTTTTT.

This chain connects TRBV7-9 to TRBJ2-3, with D perhaps TRBD2 (5 bases). The germline V and J ends were trimmed by 3 bases and 2 bases, with 9 bases remaining between them. The length of the CDR3 is 14 residues. CDR1 and CDR2 from the germline V gene are SEHNR and FQNEAQ (reference sequence). The CDR3 here is CASSFEGFTDTQYF. The CDR3 nucleotides are TGTGCCAGCAGCTTCGAGGGATTCACAGATACGCAGTATTTT. The whole variable domain, remainder taken from reference TRBV7-9 and TRBJ2-3, is DTGVSQNPRHKITKRGQNVTFRCDPISEHNRLYWYRQTLGQGPEFLTYFQNEAQLEKSRLLSDRFSAERPKGSFSTLEIQRTEQGDSAMYLCASSFEGFTDTQYFGPGTRLTVL.

V gene TRBV27 combines with J gene TRBJ2-7, with 11 bases fitting TRBD1. The germline V gene has CDR1 MNHEY and CDR2 SMNVEV (reference sequence). This CDR3 is built from 14 residues. V lost 5 bases and J lost 3; bases outside the gene matches: 3. DNA of the CDR3: TGTGCCAGCAGTATGGGGACAGGGGGCTACGAGCAGTACTTC. It translates to CASSMGTGGYEQYF.

J is TRBJ2-1 and V is TRBV6-1; TRBD1 matches at 7 bases. In germline, CDR1 is MNHNS, CDR2 SASEGT. The V and J ends lost 0 bases and 0 bases, in that order; junction bases with no gene match: 5. This CDR3 is built from 17 residues. The CDR3 protein is CASSEATWDSSYNEQFF. CDR3 DNA sequence: TGTGCCAGCAGTGAAGCGACTTGGGACAGCTCCTACAATGAGCAGTTCTTC.

The gene calls are TRBV7-8 and TRBJ1-5, with D tentatively TRBD1 (6 bases). Germline lookup yields CDR1 SGHVS and CDR2 FQNEAQ. Trimming took 5 bases from V and 7 from J, leaving 18 bases between them. This CDR3 comprises 15 residues. The CDR3 sequence is CASSQGTRIEQPQHF. CDR3 nucleotides: TGTGCCAGCAGCCAGGGGACCCGAATCGAACAGCCCCAGCATTTT.

The chain carries TRBV6-1 and TRBJ1-2; D gene uncertain. With 1 base removed from V and 0 bases from J, the gap between germline ends came to 9 bases. This CDR3 has 15 amino acids. CDR1 MNHNS and CDR2 SASEGT come from the germline V gene. CDR3 in DNA: TGTGCCAGCAGTGAAGGGGCAGGTCCTAACTATGGCTACACCTTC. It yields the protein CASSEGAGPNYGYTF.

The chain links TRBV5-6 to TRBJ2-1; TRBD1 matches at 7 bases. Germline loops: CDR1 SGHDT, CDR2 YYEEEE. Germline trimming cut 3 bases from V and 0 bases from J; bases unmatched to any gene: 3. There are 15 residues in the CDR3. The CDR3 protein is CASSYRGISYNEQFF. The CDR3 DNA sequence: TGTGCCAGCAGCTACAGGGGTATCTCCTACAATGAGCAGTTCTTC.

The chain employs TRBV27 and TRBJ2-7; tentative D call: TRBD1 (5 bases). The CDR3 runs to 16 residues. CDR1 is MNHEY, CDR2 SMNVEV, per germline (reference sequence). The V and J ends lost 0 bases and 0 bases respectively, with 12 bases between them. The CDR3 is CASSLSLDTTSYEQYF. In nucleotides, the CDR3 is TGTGCCAGCAGTTTATCTTTGGACACTACCTCCTACGAGCAGTACTTC.

This chain links TRBV19 with TRBJ2-7; no clear D gene. The CDR3 extends over 13 amino acids. CDR1 is LNHDA, CDR2 SQIVND, per germline (reference sequence). The V and J ends lost 3 bases and 3 bases respectively, with 9 bases between them. In DNA form, the CDR3 reads TGTGCCAGTAGTATCAAAGGCGGCTACGAGCAGTACTTC. As protein: CASSIKGGYEQYF.

The sample holds one count of this clone. The chain carries TRBV5-1 and TRBJ2-1, with 10 bases identical to TRBD2. Germline assignment: CDR1 SGHRS and CDR2 YFSETQ. The CDR3 runs 19 residues. With 3 bases clipped from V and 6 bases from J, the junction kept 18 bases outside the gene matches. CDR3 amino acids: CASSSYRTLAGVGANEQFF. In nucleotides, the CDR3 is TGCGCCAGCAGCTCCTACCGAACCCTAGCGGGAGTGGGGGCCAATGAGCAGTTCTTC.

The rearrangement uses TRBV28 and TRBJ2-1; the D gene is possibly TRBD2 (6 bases). Trimming took off 8 bases at V and 8 bases at J, with 10 bases between the two ends. Germline CDR1 reads MDHEN; CDR2 reads SYDVKM. This CDR3 has 11 residues. The CDR3 loop reads CASRRADEQFF. The CDR3 region has the DNA TGTGCCAGCCGGAGGGCCGATGAGCAGTTCTTC.

The V gene is TRBV4-2, the J gene TRBJ1-2, with a weak D call TRBD1 (5 bases). V lost 1 base, J lost 8 bases, and 26 bases lay in between. The germline gives CDR1 LGHNA, CDR2 YNFKEQ. This CDR3 region has 18 residues. The CDR3, as DNA: TGTGCCAGCAGCCAAGGAGCCCCTTGGGGAAAGGGCGGGGGAGGCTACACCTTC. Its protein product is CASSQGAPWGKGGGGYTF.

This clone has more than one count but fewer than ten. The chain links TRBV27 to TRBJ2-1; 13 positions agree with TRBD2. This CDR3 is 14 amino acids long. Trimming removed 5 bases from V and 6 bases from J; junction bases left unmatched: 1. Germline V gives CDR1 MNHEY, CDR2 SMNVEV (reference sequence). The CDR3 coding sequence is TGTGCCAGCAGTACTAGCGGGAGGGCCAATGAGCAGTTCTTC. The encoded protein is CASSTSGRANEQFF.

The chain combines TRBV2 with TRBJ1-4; D unresolved. The V gene's germline CDR1 is SNHLY and CDR2 FYNNEI. V dropped 6 bases and J dropped 8 bases, with 10 bases sitting between them. The CDR3 totals 12 residues. This CDR3 is CASRWRSEKLFF. CDR3 coding DNA: TGTGCCAGCAGGTGGCGGAGCGAAAAACTGTTTTTT.

J is TRBJ2-1 and V is TRBV18; weak D call: TRBD1 (6 bases). The CDR3 totals 15 residues. The germline V and J ends were trimmed by 6 bases and 4 bases, with 16 bases remaining between them. From germline, CDR1 is KGHSH and CDR2 LQKENI. CDR3 protein: CASSLTGQSYNEQFF. Here the CDR3 DNA reads TGTGCCAGCTCTCTCACGGGACAATCTTACAATGAGCAGTTCTTC. Complete variable domain (other parts from reference TRBV18 and TRBJ2-1): NAGVMQNPRHLVRRRGQEARLRCSPMKGHSHVYWYRQLPEEGLKFMVYLQKENIIDESGMPKERFSAEFPKEGPSILRIQQVVRGDSAAYFCASSLTGQSYNEQFFGPGTRLTVL.

The V call is TRBV6-4, the J call TRBJ1-1; a possible D gene is TRBD1 (6 bases). The ends were cut back, 6 bases at V and 4 bases at J, with 18 bases in the middle. This CDR3 has 15 amino acids. CDR1 and CDR2 (germline): MRHNA, SNTAGT. The CDR3 region is CASRPSYRAATEAFF. CDR3 sequence (DNA): TGTGCCAGCAGACCTTCCTACAGGGCGGCCACTGAAGCTTTCTTT.

The V call is TRBV6-6, the J call TRBJ2-7, with 9 nucleotides matching TRBD1. This CDR3 region has 16 residues. CDR1 and CDR2 (germline): MNHNY, SVGAGI (reference sequence). The ends lost 6 bases at V and 2 bases at J; junction bases unmatched: 11. The CDR3 loop is CASRTTGQGGAYEQYF. In DNA, the CDR3 is TGTGCCAGCAGAACGACGGGACAGGGAGGAGCCTACGAGCAGTACTTC.

This clone was observed a handful of times. The chain links TRBV29-1 to TRBJ2-7; D gene ambiguous. CDR3 length equals 12 residues. The germline V gene encodes CDR1 SQVTM and CDR2 ANQGSEA. Trimming stripped 6 bases from V and 5 bases from J, with 14 bases between. This CDR3 reads CSVFTRWDEQYF. Written as DNA, the CDR3 is TGCAGCGTCTTCACGAGGTGGGACGAGCAGTACTTC.

The chain uses TRBV19 and TRBJ1-1; D is unresolved. The CDR3 covers 14 residues. CDR1 is LNHDA, CDR2 SQIVND, per germline (reference sequence). V was clipped by 5 bases and J by 1 base, with 11 bases between them. The CDR3 DNA reads TGTGCCAGTAGTGTGGGAGACCAGAACACTGAAGCTTTCTTT. Its protein is CASSVGDQNTEAFF.

The genes are TRBV27 and TRBJ1-5; D perhaps matches TRBD1 (6 bases). V dropped 6 bases and J dropped 7 bases, with 16 bases sitting between them. This CDR3 is 14 amino acids long. Per the germline V gene, CDR1 is MNHEY and CDR2 is SMNVEV (reference sequence). CDR3 loop: CASRETGRDQPQHF. CDR3 DNA sequence: TGTGCCAGCAGGGAAACAGGGAGGGACCAGCCCCAGCATTTT.

The chain links TRBV5-6 to TRBJ2-1; 7 bases are a match to TRBD2. In germline, CDR1 is SGHDT, CDR2 YYEEEE. The CDR3 covers 15 residues. V lost 10 bases to trimming and J lost 4 bases; unmatched junction nucleotides: 14. The CDR3 coding sequence is TGTGCCGGGGGATGGGGCGGGAGCGTTTACAATGAGCAGTTCTTC. It yields the protein CAGGWGGSVYNEQFF.